This T cell receptor beta chain stems from a study of T cells after yellow fever vaccination. This CDR3 contains 17 residues. V was pared by 5 bases and J by 4 bases, with 23 bases between. In this sample, this clonotype turned up a few times. TCRdb recomputed calls from the 5' RACE reads with MiXCR, one row per CDR3 protein. The profile shows 95,000 to 100,000 distinct CDR3 sequences, roughly 5.2% of them singletons. This TCR was recovered from a man aged 18 to 29 who received the YFV17D yellow fever vaccine. The sample in question was CD8+ T cells sorted from PBMCs, obtained 10 days after the yellow fever booster vaccination. The rearrangement uses TRBV12-3 or TRBV12-4 and TRBJ2-5; a possible D gene is TRBD1 (6 bases). CDR3 DNA sequence: TGTGCCAGCAGTCCTAATCGCCTGCAGGGGACGGGAGAGACCCAGTACTTC. Translated: CASSPNRLQGTGETQYF.